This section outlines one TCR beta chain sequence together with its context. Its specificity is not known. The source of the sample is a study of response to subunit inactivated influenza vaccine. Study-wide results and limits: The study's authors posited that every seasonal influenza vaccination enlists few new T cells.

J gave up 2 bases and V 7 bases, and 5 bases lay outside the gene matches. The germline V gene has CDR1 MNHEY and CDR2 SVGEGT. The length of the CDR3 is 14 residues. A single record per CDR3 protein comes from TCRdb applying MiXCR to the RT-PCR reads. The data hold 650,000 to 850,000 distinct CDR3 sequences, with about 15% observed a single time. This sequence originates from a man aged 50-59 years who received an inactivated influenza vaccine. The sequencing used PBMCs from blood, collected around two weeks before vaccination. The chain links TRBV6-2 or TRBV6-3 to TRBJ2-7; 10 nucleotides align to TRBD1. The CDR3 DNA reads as TGTGCCAGCAAAAAAGGGACAGGGGCCTACGAGCAGTACTTC. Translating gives CASKKGTGAYEQYF.